This is a list of T cell receptor beta chains from one sample in a study of CD8 T cells in ankylosing spondylitis. TCRdb redid the calling of the 5' RACE reads with MiXCR, one entry per CDR3 protein. The table has around 180,000 distinct CDR3 sequences, around a sixth seen once; the top ten hold roughly 4%. Sample: blood, either unsorted or a sorted T cell fraction (not recorded which). All receptors come from a male donor under 35 with ankylosing spondylitis or in good health (not recorded which). The CDR3 runs from the conserved cysteine through the conserved F or W. D genes are given only for firm matches. Part of the rows lack a size; the others show once, few, many or a class for expanded clones.

TRBJ2-5,NA,TRBV7-9,many,TGTGCCAGCAGCTCGCCCCTGTTGGAGACCCAGTACTTC,CASSSPLLETQYF
TRBJ2-3,NA,TRBV7-9,many,TGTGCCAGTCCCATGATGGGGGCGCCGGCAGATACGCAGTATTTT,CASPMMGAPADTQYF
TRBJ2-5,NA,TRBV29-1,NA,TGCAGCGTTGACGGACAGACACAAGAGACCCAGTACTTC,CSVDGQTQETQYF
TRBJ2-4,NA,TRBV11-3,many,TGTGCCAGCAGCTTAGATTTGGCGGGACCTCTAAACATTCAGTACTTC,CASSLDLAGPLNIQYF
TRBJ1-5,NA,TRBV9,many,TGTGCCAGCAGCACAGGGAGCAATCAGCCCCAGCATTTT,CASSTGSNQPQHF
TRBJ2-4,TRBD2,TRBV20-1,many,TGCAGTGCTAGAGATCTCAGGCTAGCGGTAGCCAAAAACATTCAGTACTTC,CSARDLRLAVAKNIQYF
TRBJ2-1,TRBD1,TRBV27,many,TGTGCCAGCAGTTTGACAGGGGGCCCGAATGAGCAGTTCTTC,CASSLTGGPNEQFF
TRBJ2-1,NA,TRBV4-2,many,TGTGCCAGCAGCCAAGGGGACTTCGGCTCCTACAATGAGCAGTTCTTC,CASSQGDFGSYNEQFF
TRBJ2-1,TRBD2,TRBV27,many,TGTGCCAGCAGTCTTACCGGACTAGCGGGAGGACCCTACAATGAGCAGTTCTTC,CASSLTGLAGGPYNEQFF
TRBJ2-5,NA,TRBV7-2,many,TGTGCCAGCAACCTCCCAACTGGCGGGACTCTCCAAGAGACCCAGTACTTC,CASNLPTGGTLQETQYF
TRBJ2-1,NA,TRBV24-1,many,TGTGCCACCAGTGATTTGTCGGGCAGCTACAATGAGCAGTTCTTC,CATSDLSGSYNEQFF
TRBJ2-5,NA,TRBV25-1,many,TGTGCCAGCAGTGGACCTAGAGGGGAGACCCAGTACTTC,CASSGPRGETQYF
TRBJ2-1,NA,TRBV10-3,NA,TGTGCCATCAGTGTAGACCGGCCCAATGAGCAGTTCTTC,CAISVDRPNEQFF
TRBJ2-5,TRBD2,TRBV5-6,many,TGTGCCAGCAGCTTGGGGACTAGCGCCGGAGAGACCCAGTACTTC,CASSLGTSAGETQYF
TRBJ2-1,NA,TRBV6-1,NA,TGTGCCAGCAGTGAAGTGGTAAATGAGCAGTTCTTC,CASSEVVNEQFF
TRBJ2-7,NA,TRBV20-1,NA,TGCAGTGCTACGGACACGGGCTACGAGCAGTACTTC,CSATDTGYEQYF
TRBJ1-5,NA,TRBV20-1,few,TGCAGTGGGTTAAGCGGGACACCGAATCAGCCCCAGCATTTT,CSGLSGTPNQPQHF
TRBJ2-5,TRBD1,TRBV12-3/TRBV12-4,many,TGTGCCAGCGGATCTACCGGGACAGGCTATGCGGCCCAGTACTTC,CASGSTGTGYAAQYF
TRBJ2-2,NA,TRBV29-1,many,TGCAGCGTTGTGGGACAAAACACCGGGGAGCTGTTTTTT,CSVVGQNTGELFF
TRBJ2-4,NA,TRBV2,NA,TGTGCCAGCACCCGTGGTCCAGGGACGACGAGAGGCATTCAGTACTTC,CASTRGPGTTRGIQYF
TRBJ2-1,TRBD2,TRBV10-3,many,TGTGCCATCAGTGAGTCAGTTAGCGGGAATCTAAATGAGCAGTTCTTC,CAISESVSGNLNEQFF
TRBJ2-1,TRBD1,TRBV5-1,many,TGCGCCAGCAGCCGGGACAGGGGTCGCGAGCAGTTCTTC,CASSRDRGREQFF
TRBJ2-5,NA,TRBV9,many,TGTGCCAGCAGCGTTGGCGGGGCTCTATCGGAGACCCAGTACTTC,CASSVGGALSETQYF
TRBJ2-7,NA,TRBV29-1,NA,TGCAGCGTCATTAGTTCTGGTGAGCAGTACTTC,CSVISSGEQYF
TRBJ2-7,TRBD1,TRBV29-1,few,TGCAGCGTTGTGGGACAGGTATCCTACGAGCAGTACTTC,CSVVGQVSYEQYF
TRBJ2-7,TRBD2,TRBV18,many,TGTGCCAGCTCACCGGGGACTAGGAGCGAGCAGTACTTC,CASSPGTRSEQYF
TRBJ2-2,NA,TRBV10-3,many,TGTGCCATCTCTAGAGGGAGCGGTGCCGGGGAGCTGTTTTTT,CAISRGSGAGELFF
TRBJ2-1,NA,TRBV12-3/TRBV12-4,many,TGTGCCAGCGGAGGGGGCAGCGGCTCCTACAATGAGCAGTTCTTC,CASGGGSGSYNEQFF
TRBJ2-1,NA,TRBV20-1,many,TGCAGTGCTCCAAACCTCGGAACCGAGCAGTTCTTC,CSAPNLGTEQFF
TRBJ2-3,NA,TRBV1,NA,TGCACCAGCAGCCAGGGACTAGCGGGAGGTGCAGATACGCAGTATTTT,CTSSQGLAGGADTQYF
TRBJ2-3,NA,TRBV6-5,many,TGTGCCAGCAGTTATTTTTTTTCAGAATTGGGGACAGATACGCAGTATTTT,CASSYFFSELGTDTQYF
TRBJ2-5,NA,TRBV29-1,NA,TGCAGCGTCGTCGCGGGACCGAAAGAGACCCAGTACTTC,CSVVAGPKETQYF
TRBJ2-1,TRBD2,TRBV29-1,many,TGCAGCGCGGGGGGGGCTAGCGGGAGGGGTAACAATGAGCAGTTCTTC,CSAGGASGRGNNEQFF
TRBJ2-1,TRBD2,TRBV12-3/TRBV12-4,many,TGTGCCAGCTCTAATTCCGGGACTAGAAACGTTGAGCAGTTCTTC,CASSNSGTRNVEQFF
TRBJ2-5,TRBD1,TRBV20-1,few,TGCAGTGCGGAACAGGGGGAGTACCAAGAGACCCAGTACTTC,CSAEQGEYQETQYF
TRBJ2-3,NA,TRBV3-1,many,TGTGCCAGCAGCCAATTTTCAGATACGCAGTATTTT,CASSQFSDTQYF
TRBJ1-5,NA,TRBV18,NA,TGTGCCAGAAAAGGGAACAGCAATCAGCCCCAGCATTTT,CARKGNSNQPQHF
TRBJ2-2,NA,TRBV30,NA,TGTACCTTGTATAGGGAGACCGGGGAGCTGTTTTTT,CTLYRETGELFF
TRBJ2-1,NA,TRBV12-3/TRBV12-4,few,TGTGCCAGCAGTTTTACCGGGAGACCTGGTGAGCAGTTCTTC,CASSFTGRPGEQFF
TRBJ2-3,NA,TRBV20-1,NA,TGCAGTGCTAGAGATAACGCAGATACGCAGTATTTT,CSARDNADTQYF
TRBJ1-1,NA,TRBV12-3/TRBV12-4,many,TGTGCCAGCAATCGATGGCCGAACATGAACACTGAAGCTTTCTTT,CASNRWPNMNTEAFF
TRBJ1-4,TRBD1,TRBV5-1,many,TGCGCCAGCAGCCAGGGACAGGAGTATGAAAAACTGTTTTTT,CASSQGQEYEKLFF